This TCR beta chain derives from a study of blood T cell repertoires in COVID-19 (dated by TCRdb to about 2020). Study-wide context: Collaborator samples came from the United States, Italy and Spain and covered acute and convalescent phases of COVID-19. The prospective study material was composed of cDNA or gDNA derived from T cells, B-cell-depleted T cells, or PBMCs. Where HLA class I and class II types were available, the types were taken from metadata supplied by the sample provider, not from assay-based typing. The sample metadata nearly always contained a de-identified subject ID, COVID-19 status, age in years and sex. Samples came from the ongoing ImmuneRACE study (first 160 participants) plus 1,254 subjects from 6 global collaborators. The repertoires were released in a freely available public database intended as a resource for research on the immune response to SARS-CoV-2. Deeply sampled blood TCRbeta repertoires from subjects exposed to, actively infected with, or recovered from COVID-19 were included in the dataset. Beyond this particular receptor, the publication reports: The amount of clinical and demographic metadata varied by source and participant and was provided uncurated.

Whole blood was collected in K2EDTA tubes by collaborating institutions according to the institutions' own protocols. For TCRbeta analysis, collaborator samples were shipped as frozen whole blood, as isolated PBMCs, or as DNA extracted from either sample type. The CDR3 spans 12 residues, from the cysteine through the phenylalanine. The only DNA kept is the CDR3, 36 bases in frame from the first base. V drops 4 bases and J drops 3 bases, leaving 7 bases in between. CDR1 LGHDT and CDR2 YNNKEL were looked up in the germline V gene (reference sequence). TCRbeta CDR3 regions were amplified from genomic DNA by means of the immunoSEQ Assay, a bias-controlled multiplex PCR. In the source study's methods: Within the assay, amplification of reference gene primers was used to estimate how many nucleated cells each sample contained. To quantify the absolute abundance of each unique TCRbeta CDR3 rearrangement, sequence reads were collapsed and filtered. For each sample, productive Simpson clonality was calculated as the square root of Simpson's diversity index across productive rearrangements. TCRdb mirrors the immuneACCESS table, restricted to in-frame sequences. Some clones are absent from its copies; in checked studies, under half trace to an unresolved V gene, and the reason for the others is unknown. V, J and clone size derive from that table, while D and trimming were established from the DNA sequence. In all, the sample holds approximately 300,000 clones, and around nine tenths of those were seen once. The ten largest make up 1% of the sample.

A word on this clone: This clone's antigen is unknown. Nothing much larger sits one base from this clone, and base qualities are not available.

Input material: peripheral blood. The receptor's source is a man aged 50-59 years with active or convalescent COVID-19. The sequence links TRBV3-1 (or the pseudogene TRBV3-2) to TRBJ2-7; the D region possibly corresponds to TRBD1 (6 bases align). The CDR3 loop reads CASSPQGYEQYF. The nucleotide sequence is TGTGCCAGCAGCCCACAGGGCTACGAGCAGTACTTC.